The rows below give T cell receptor beta chains drawn from one sample of a study of shared clonotypes between healthy human individuals. Here immunoSEQ multiplex PCR was the method, and the copy in TCRdb shows in-frame clones only, minus some. The sample gives roughly 1,800,000 clones, around 96% of which show up once; more than 0.9% is in the top ten. The source material was naive CD8+ T cells sorted from blood. These TCRs come from a young man in good health. CDR3s leave out the opening cysteine and the closing phenylalanine or tryptophan. A D gene is named only where the DNA matches it firmly.

V gene	J gene	D gene	CDR3 protein
TRBV11-2	TRBJ2-2	NA	ASSLGRNSGNTGELF
TRBV6-1	TRBJ1-3	NA	ASSERGSGNTIY
TRBV6-6	TRBJ2-3	TRBD2	ASSYLSSGRTDTQY
TRBV12-2	TRBJ1-2	NA	ALFAGGGYGYT
TRBV2	TRBJ2-7	NA	ASSEGKRAYEQY
TRBV21-1	TRBJ2-1	NA	ASSRSPSGRTYNEQF
TRBV4-1	TRBJ2-3	NA	ASSPGGYADPLGTDTQY
TRBV27	TRBJ2-7	NA	ASSRFNTHYEQY
TRBV6-6	TRBJ2-7	NA	ASSPLGDEQY
TRBV27	TRBJ1-1	NA	ASSHVGTTEAF
TRBV28	TRBJ2-2	TRBD2	ASSLPTRSGGVPNTGELF
TRBV11-2	TRBJ2-2	TRBD2	ASSSLLAIHTGELF
TRBV5-1	TRBJ1-2	NA	ASSYLGPEVDGYT
TRBV9	TRBJ2-2	NA	ASSDDTGELF
TRBV4-3	TRBJ2-1	TRBD2	ASSQGTSGSYEQF
TRBV4-1	TRBJ2-5	TRBD2	ASSQEELAETQY
TRBV4-3	TRBJ2-7	NA	ASSEAWDGGYEQY
TRBV7-8	TRBJ1-2	NA	ASSLAGQLPNYGYT
TRBV7-3	TRBJ2-3	TRBD2	ASSLLAGGQTDTQY
TRBV7-9	TRBJ1-3	TRBD1	ASSLYLGRGSLSGNTIY
TRBV6-5	TRBJ2-7	TRBD2	ASMSGAYEQY
TRBV29-1	TRBJ1-1	NA	SVGEAF
TRBV7-2	TRBJ2-7	NA	ASSPQLMEASYEQY
TRBV18	TRBJ2-1	NA	ASSRREESSYNEQF
TRBV4-3	TRBJ2-7	TRBD2	ASSQGLAGGTYEQY
TRBV5-4	TRBJ2-7	NA	ASSLKGTGEWQY
TRBV7-3	TRBJ2-3	TRBD1	ASSGDSDTQY
TRBV7-9	TRBJ2-3	TRBD1	ASSSTGQVHTDTQY
TRBV20-1	TRBJ2-1	NA	SAPDTNEQF
TRBV5-8	TRBJ1-2	NA	ASSLASSVYRYGYT
TRBV7-2	TRBJ1-5	TRBD1	ASSVEGQGNQPQH
TRBV6-6	TRBJ1-3	NA	ASSYSSGAGNTIY
TRBV10-2	TRBJ1-1	NA	ASSESEMNTEAF
TRBV7-2	TRBJ2-7	NA	ASSPRTAYEQY
TRBV21-1	TRBJ2-7	NA	ASSNTEGSCSYEQY
TRBV20-1	TRBJ2-7	NA	SALDTYQQY
TRBV6-6	TRBJ2-7	TRBD1	ASSYDRAMSYEQY
TRBV2	TRBJ2-7	NA	ASNRLDGGYEQY
TRBV20-1	TRBJ2-7	NA	SARTGYEQY
TRBV7-9	TRBJ2-5	NA	ASSFFYTSALETQY
TRBV19	TRBJ2-5	NA	ASSIGFFGRGPKETQY
TRBV27	TRBJ1-2	TRBD1	ASSFGTGGARGYT
TRBV7-9	TRBJ2-2	TRBD1	ASSATGGEYTGELF
TRBV19	TRBJ2-7	TRBD1	ASTPTGASSEQY
TRBV2	TRBJ2-2	TRBD2	ASRDKRGGYTGELF
TRBV27	TRBJ2-1	TRBD1	ASRGRQGTYNEQF
TRBV19	TRBJ2-7	NA	ASSIDPTASEQY
TRBV5-4	TRBJ2-7	NA	ASSPSRDATYEQY
TRBV13	TRBJ1-6	NA	ASSLTGTYNSPLH